These 4 T cell receptor beta chains came from one sample sequenced in a study of blood T cell repertoires in COVID-19. Method: immunoSEQ multiplex PCR; TCRdb's copy keeps in-frame clones and lacks some. Of under 550,000 clones in the sample, about 87% were seen once. The specimen sequenced was peripheral blood. The receptor set was obtained from a young man with COVID-19, enrolled during active disease.

This rearrangement joins TRBV25-1 to TRBJ2-5, with D maybe TRBD1 (6 bases). Germline values: CDR1 MGHDK, CDR2 SYGVNS. This CDR3 is built from 13 residues. Trimming removed 9 bases from V and 5 bases from J, with 16 bases in between. CDR3 protein: CARGTIPVETQYF. The CDR3 DNA sequence: TGTGCCAGGGGGACAATTCCCGTGGAGACCCAGTACTTC.

The chain is built from TRBV5-1 and TRBJ2-2; 9 positions agree with TRBD2. The CDR3 runs 17 residues. V gave up 2 bases and J gave up 0 bases; unmatched junction bases: 5. Germline V gene sequence: CDR1 SGHRS, CDR2 YFSETQ. The DNA for the CDR3 is TGCGCCAGCAGCTTAGCAGCGGGGGGCGCGAACACCGGGGAGCTGTTTTTT. Translation gives CASSLAAGGANTGELFF.

The V and J genes are TRBV14 and TRBJ1-2, with a possible D match to TRBD1 (6 bases). The germline CDR1 and CDR2 sequences are SGHDN and FVKESK. V lost 4 bases and J 3 bases, leaving 15 bases between the germline ends. This CDR3 comprises 15 residues. Here the CDR3 reads CASSREADSYYGYTF. The CDR3 DNA reads TGTGCCAGCAGCCGAGAGGCGGACAGCTACTATGGCTACACCTTC.

For the CDR3, the DNA is TGTGCCAGTAGTCCCTCCGGGACTCTTATATACAATGAGCAGTTCTTC. It yields the protein CASSPSGTLIYNEQFF. The chain is built from TRBV19 and TRBJ2-1; D may be TRBD2 (6 bases). V lost 5 bases and J 4 bases, leaving 18 bases between the germline ends. This CDR3 has 16 amino acids. Germline V gene data show CDR1 as LNHDA and CDR2 as SQIVND (reference sequence).